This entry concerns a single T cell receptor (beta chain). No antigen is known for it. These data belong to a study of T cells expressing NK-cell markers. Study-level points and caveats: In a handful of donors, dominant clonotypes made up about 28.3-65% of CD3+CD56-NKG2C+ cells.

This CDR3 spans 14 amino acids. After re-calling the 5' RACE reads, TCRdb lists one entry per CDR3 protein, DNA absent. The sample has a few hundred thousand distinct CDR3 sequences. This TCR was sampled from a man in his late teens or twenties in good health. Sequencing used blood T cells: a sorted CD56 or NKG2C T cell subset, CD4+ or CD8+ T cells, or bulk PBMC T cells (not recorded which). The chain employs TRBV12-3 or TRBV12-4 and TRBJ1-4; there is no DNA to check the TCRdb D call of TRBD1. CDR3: CASSPDRSHEKLFF.